This T cell receptor (beta chain) was sequenced for a study of T-cell reconstitution after alpha-beta-depleted transplantation in children. This CDR3 has 19 amino acids. Germline V lookup: CDR1 SNHLY, CDR2 FYNNEI. J gave up 5 bases and V 11 bases, and 26 bases lay outside the gene matches. A TCRbeta library incorporating unique molecular identifiers was prepared. TCRdb re-derived calls from the PCR reads in MiXCR, one entry per CDR3 protein. The sample includes around 700,000 distinct CDR3 sequences, less than 15% of them seen just once. The receptor was isolated from a girl aged 2 to 10 with congenital amegakaryocytic thrombocytopenia, due to receive a stem cell transplant. The sequences come from PBMCs, collected before TCRalphabeta/CD19-depleted stem cell transplant. V is TRBV2 and J is TRBJ2-1; 8 bases align to TRBD2. The CDR3 spells CAFCPAFASGSFPHNEQFF. The CDR3 coding sequence is TGTGCCTTCTGCCCGGCCTTCGCTAGCGGGTCCTTTCCGCACAATGAGCAGTTCTTC. Full variable domain (outside the CDR3, taken from reference TRBV2 and TRBJ2-1): EPEVTQTPSHQVTQMGQEVILRCVPISNHLYFYWYRQILGQKVEFLVSFYNNEISEKSEIFDDQFSVERPDGSNFTLKIRSTKLEDSAMYFCAFCPAFASGSFPHNEQFFGPGTRLTVL.